This T cell receptor beta chain was documented in a study of tumor-infiltrating lymphocytes in primary liver carcinoma. The germline CDR1 and CDR2 sequences are SGHAT and FQNNGV. The CDR3 is 14 residues long. Losses at the gene ends were 4 bases for V and 10 bases for J; bases not matched to a gene: 11. The researchers produced TCR beta cDNA from approximately 550 ng total RNA with a constant-region primer. Three-round nested multiplex PCR performed with slightly modified ARM-PCR produced the TCR beta libraries. The two initial PCR rounds, roughly 10 cycles each, used TRBV1-TRBV30 forward and C-beta reverse primers. A single record per CDR3 protein comes from TCRdb applying MiXCR to the multiplex PCR reads. The repertoire holds roughly 100,000 distinct CDR3 sequences, with 55% to 70% as singletons. Unsorted bulk tissue, about 19-32 mg of it, served as the source for co-extraction of RNA and DNA.

The TCR comes from a woman in her sixties with primary liver carcinoma and hepatitis B virus infection. Material for sequencing was liver tumor tissue from sampling region 5. Subset described: tumor region T5, tumor centre. The V call is TRBV11-2, the J call TRBJ1-2; 8 nucleotides match TRBD1. CDR3 protein: CASSSTQGGDDYTF. CDR3 coding DNA: TGTGCCAGCAGCTCCACACAGGGGGGGGATGACTACACCTTC.